This T cell receptor beta chain was profiled in a study of technical replicates of blood from several donors. Sequenced by immunoSEQ multiplex PCR; TCRdb stores in-frame clones only, minus some. The sample records approximately 8,000 clones, under 90% being singletons. The CDR3 consists of 15 residues. With 2 bases clipped from V and 7 bases from J, the junction kept 12 bases outside the gene matches. The germline V gene has CDR1 GTSNPN and CDR2 SVGIG (reference sequence). The specimen was PBMCs. V usage is TRBV30 and J usage is TRBJ1-2; 8 bases align to TRBD1. The TCR was taken from a human donor in good health. Here the CDR3 DNA reads TGTGCCTGGAGTAAAAATCAAGGGACAGGATCTGGCTACACCTTC. Amino acid sequence: CAWSKNQGTGSGYTF.